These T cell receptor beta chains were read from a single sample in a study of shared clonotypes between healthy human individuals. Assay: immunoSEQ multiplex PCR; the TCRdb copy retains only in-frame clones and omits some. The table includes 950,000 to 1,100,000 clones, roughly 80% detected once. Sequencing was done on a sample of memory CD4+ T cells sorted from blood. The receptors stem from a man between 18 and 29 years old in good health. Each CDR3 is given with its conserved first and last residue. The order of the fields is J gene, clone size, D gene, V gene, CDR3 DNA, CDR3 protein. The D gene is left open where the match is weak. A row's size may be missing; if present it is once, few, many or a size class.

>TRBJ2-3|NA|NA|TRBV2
TGTGCCAGCAGTGGGGGCGGAGAAAACACAGATACGCAGTATTTT
CASSGGGENTDTQYF
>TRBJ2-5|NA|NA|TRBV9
TGTGCCAGCAGCGTTACAGATCAGGCGACCCAGTACTTC
CASSVTDQATQYF
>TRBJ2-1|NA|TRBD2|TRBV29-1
TGCAGCGTACCGGGACTAGCGGGGGGGCTGGATGAGCAGTTCTTC
CSVPGLAGGLDEQFF
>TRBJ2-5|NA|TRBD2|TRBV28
TGTGCCAGCAGTTCGGGAGGACAAGAGACCCAGTACTTC
CASSSGGQETQYF
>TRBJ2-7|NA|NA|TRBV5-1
TGCGCCAGCAGCTTGGGCGGGACATCCTCCTACGAGCAGTACTTC
CASSLGGTSSYEQYF
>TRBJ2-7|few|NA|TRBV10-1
TGCGCCAGCAGTGCCGGCTCCTACGAGCAGTACTTC
CASSAGSYEQYF
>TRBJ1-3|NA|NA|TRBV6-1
TGTGCCAGCAGCCTCGACAGAAACACCATATATTTT
CASSLDRNTIYF
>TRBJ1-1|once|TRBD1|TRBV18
TGTGCCAGCTCACCATTCGGCAGGGGGCAAAACCAAGACAACACTGAAGCTTTCTTT
CASSPFGRGQNQDNTEAFF
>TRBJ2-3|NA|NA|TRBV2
TGTGCCAGCAGTGTTTCGGGGGCGCCCACAGATACGCAGTATTTT
CASSVSGAPTDTQYF
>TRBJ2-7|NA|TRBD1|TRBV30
TGTGCCTGGGCTGAACAGGGGGTCGGGGAGCAGTACTTC
CAWAEQGVGEQYF